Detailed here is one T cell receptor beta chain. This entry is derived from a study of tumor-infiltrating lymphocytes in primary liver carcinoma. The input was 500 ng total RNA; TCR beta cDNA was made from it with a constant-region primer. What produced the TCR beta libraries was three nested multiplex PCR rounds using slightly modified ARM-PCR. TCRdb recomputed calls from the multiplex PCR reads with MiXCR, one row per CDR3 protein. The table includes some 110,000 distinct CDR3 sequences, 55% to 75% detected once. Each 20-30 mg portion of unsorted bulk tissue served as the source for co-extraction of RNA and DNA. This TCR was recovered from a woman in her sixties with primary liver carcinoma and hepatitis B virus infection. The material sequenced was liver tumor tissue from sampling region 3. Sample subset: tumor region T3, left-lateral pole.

The CDR3 here is CASSYTTGVQETQYF. DNA for the CDR3: TGCGCCAGCAGCTACACGACAGGGGTGCAAGAGACCCAGTACTTC. The V and J genes are TRBV5-1 and TRBJ2-5, with 8 bases aligning to TRBD1. Germline V lookup: CDR1 SGHRS, CDR2 YFSETQ. This CDR3 contains 15 residues. With 3 bases clipped from V and 2 bases from J, the junction kept 6 bases outside the gene matches. Using reference TRBV5-1 and TRBJ2-5 for the parts outside the CDR3, the full variable domain is KAGVTQTPRYLIKTRGQQVTLSCSPISGHRSVSWYQQTPGQGLQFLFEYFSETQRNKGNFPGRFSGRQFSNSRSEMNVSTLELGDSALYLCASSYTTGVQETQYFGPGTRLLVL.